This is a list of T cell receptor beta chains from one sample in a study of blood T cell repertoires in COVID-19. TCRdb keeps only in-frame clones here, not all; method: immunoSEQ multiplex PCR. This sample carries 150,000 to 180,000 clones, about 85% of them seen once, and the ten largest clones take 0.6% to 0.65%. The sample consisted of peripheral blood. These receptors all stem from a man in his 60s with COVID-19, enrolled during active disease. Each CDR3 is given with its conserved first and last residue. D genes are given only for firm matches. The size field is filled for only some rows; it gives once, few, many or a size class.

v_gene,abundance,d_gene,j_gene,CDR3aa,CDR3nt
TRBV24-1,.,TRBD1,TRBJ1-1,CATSEGDRADTEAFF,TGTGCCACCAGTGAGGGGGACAGGGCGGACACTGAAGCTTTCTTT
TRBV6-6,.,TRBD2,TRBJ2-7,CASRNTAGGGDEQYF,TGTGCCAGCAGAAACACAGCGGGGGGCGGGGACGAGCAGTACTTC
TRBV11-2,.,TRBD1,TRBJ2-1,CASSLEDRVLGGQFF,TGTGCCAGCAGCTTAGAGGACAGGGTGCTAGGCGGGCAGTTCTTC
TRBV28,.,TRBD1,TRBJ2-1,CASSSQGAGSYNEQFF,TGTGCCAGCAGTTCCCAGGGGGCTGGGTCCTACAATGAGCAGTTCTTC
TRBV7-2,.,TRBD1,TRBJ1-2,CASSLRRQGGSDYGYTF,TGTGCCAGCAGCTTACGGCGTCAGGGGGGCTCGGACTATGGCTACACCTTC
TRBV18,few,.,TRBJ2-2,CASSPRVPNTGELFF,TGTGCCAGCTCACCCAGGGTCCCGAACACCGGGGAGCTGTTTTTT
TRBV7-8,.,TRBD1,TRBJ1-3,CASTRGTSGNTIYF,TGTGCCAGCACCAGGGGGACCTCTGGAAACACCATATATTTT
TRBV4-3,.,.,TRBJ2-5,CASSQDFQETQYF,TGCGCCAGCAGCCAAGACTTCCAAGAGACCCAGTACTTC
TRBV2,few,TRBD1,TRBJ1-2,CAVGQGFSSGYTF,TGTGCAGTAGGACAGGGCTTCTCGAGTGGCTACACCTTC
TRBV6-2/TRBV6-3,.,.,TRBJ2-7,CASSKRASSYEQYF,TGTGCCAGCAGCAAGCGGGCGAGCTCCTACGAGCAGTACTTC
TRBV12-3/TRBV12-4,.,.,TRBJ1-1,CASRFNRNTEAFF,TGTGCCAGCAGATTCAACAGGAACACTGAAGCTTTCTTT
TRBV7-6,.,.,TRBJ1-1,CASSLTGQGTEAFF,TGTGCCAGCAGCTTGACAGGCCAGGGGACTGAAGCTTTCTTT
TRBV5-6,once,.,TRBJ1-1,CASTRQDDRTEAFF,TGTGCCAGCACCCGACAGGACGATCGCACTGAAGCTTTCTTT
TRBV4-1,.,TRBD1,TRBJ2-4,CASSQDPGTGSNIQYF,TGCGCCAGCAGCCAAGATCCAGGGACAGGTTCAAACATTCAGTACTTC
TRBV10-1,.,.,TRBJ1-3,CASSAGTGNTIYF,TGCGCCAGCAGTGCAGGGACTGGAAACACCATATATTTT
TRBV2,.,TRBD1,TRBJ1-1,CASSTAGGNTEAFF,TGTGCCAGCAGTACGGCAGGGGGGAACACTGAAGCTTTCTTT
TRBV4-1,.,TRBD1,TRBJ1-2,CASTTLYRQGTTSYGYTF,TGCGCCAGCACCACGCTATATAGACAGGGGACGACCAGCTATGGCTACACCTTC
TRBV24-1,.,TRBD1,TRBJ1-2,CATGDRTYGYTF,TGTGCCACCGGGGACAGGACTTATGGCTACACCTTC
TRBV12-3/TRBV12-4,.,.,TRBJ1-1,CASSLLGLRRAFF,TGTGCCAGCAGTTTGCTCGGACTAAGAAGAGCTTTCTTT
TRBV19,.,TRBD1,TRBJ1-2,CASSISGTGPDGYTF,TGTGCCAGTAGTATTAGTGGGACAGGGCCCGATGGCTACACCTTC
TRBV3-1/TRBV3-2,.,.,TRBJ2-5,CASSQGRVQETQYF,TGTGCCAGCAGCCAAGGCAGGGTCCAAGAGACCCAGTACTTC
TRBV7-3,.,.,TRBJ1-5,CASSPGGNQPQHF,TGTGCCAGCAGCCCTGGAGGCAATCAGCCCCAGCATTTT
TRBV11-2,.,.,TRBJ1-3,CASSLLGGRSGNTIYF,TGTGCCAGCAGCTTACTGGGAGGACGCTCTGGAAACACCATATATTTT
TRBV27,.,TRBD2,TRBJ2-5,CASSLRGGIQETQYF,TGTGCCAGCAGCCTGCGGGGGGGTATACAAGAGACCCAGTACTTC
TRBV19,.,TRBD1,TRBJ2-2,CASSIVGTGVAGELFF,TGTGCCAGTAGTATAGTAGGGACAGGAGTAGCCGGGGAGCTGTTTTTT
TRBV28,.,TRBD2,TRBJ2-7,CASSSPPRSGGASEQYF,TGTGCCAGCAGTTCCCCTCCCCGTAGCGGGGGGGCGTCCGAGCAGTACTTC
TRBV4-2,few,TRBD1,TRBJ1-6,CASSQGTGWFNSPLHF,TGTGCCAGCAGCCAGGGGACAGGATGGTTCAATTCACCCCTCCACTTT
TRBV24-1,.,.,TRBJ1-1,CATSDPGAEAFF,TGTGCCACCAGTGATCCAGGGGCTGAAGCTTTCTTT
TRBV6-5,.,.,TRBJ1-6,CASSYVEDSPLHF,TGTGCCAGCAGTTACGTGGAGGATTCACCCCTCCACTTT
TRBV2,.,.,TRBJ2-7,CASSNGLNHYEQYF,TGTGCCAGCAGTAACGGACTGAATCACTACGAGCAGTACTTC
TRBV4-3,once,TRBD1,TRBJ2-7,CASSQDETGGPPYEQYF,TGCGCCAGCAGCCAAGACGAGACAGGGGGTCCCCCCTACGAGCAGTACTTC
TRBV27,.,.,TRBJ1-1,CASGQGWANTEAFF,TGTGCCAGCGGCCAAGGTTGGGCGAACACTGAAGCTTTCTTT
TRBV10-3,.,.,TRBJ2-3,CAIRGRSTDTQYF,TGTGCCATCAGGGGGAGAAGCACAGATACGCAGTATTTT
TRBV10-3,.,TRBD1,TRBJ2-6,CAISESWDRVAGANVLTF,TGTGCCATCAGTGAGTCGTGGGACAGGGTAGCCGGGGCCAACGTCCTGACTTTC
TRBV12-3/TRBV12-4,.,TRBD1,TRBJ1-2,CASSYDRGYGYTF,TGTGCCAGCAGTTATGACAGGGGGTATGGCTACACCTTC
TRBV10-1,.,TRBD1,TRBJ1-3,CASSESSRTGGDGNTIYF,TGCGCCAGCAGTGAGTCCTCCCGGACAGGGGGCGACGGAAACACCATATATTTT
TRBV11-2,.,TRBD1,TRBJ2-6,CASSLAGTGLGANVLTF,TGTGCCAGCAGCTTAGCAGGGACAGGGCTTGGGGCCAACGTCCTGACTTTC
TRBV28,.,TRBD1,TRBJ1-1,CASSLGGTGNTEAFF,TGTGCCAGCAGTTTGGGCGGGACAGGGAACACTGAAGCTTTCTTT
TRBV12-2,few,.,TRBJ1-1,CASRLGQGFQKAFF,TGTGCAAGTCGCTTAGGGCAGGGATTCCAGAAAGCTTTCTTT
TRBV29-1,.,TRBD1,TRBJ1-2,CSVDGDRGSDYTF,TGCAGCGTTGATGGGGACAGGGGTTCCGACTACACCTTC
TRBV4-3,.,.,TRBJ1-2,CASSQDHRDIYGYTF,TGCGCCAGCAGCCAAGATCACAGGGATATCTATGGCTACACCTTC
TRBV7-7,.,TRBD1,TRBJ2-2,CASRGTGQNTGELFF,TGTGCTAGCAGGGGGACAGGGCAGAACACCGGGGAGCTGTTTTTT
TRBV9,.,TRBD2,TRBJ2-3,CASSDGLGYTDTQYF,TGTGCCAGCAGCGACGGACTAGGATACACAGATACGCAGTATTTT
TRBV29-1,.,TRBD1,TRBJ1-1,CSVAQGPTEAFF,TGCAGCGTTGCACAGGGGCCCACTGAAGCTTTCTTT
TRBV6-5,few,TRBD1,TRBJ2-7,CASQRTGLSYEQYF,TGTGCCAGCCAAAGGACAGGGCTCTCCTACGAGCAGTACTTC
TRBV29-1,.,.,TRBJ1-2,CSVDWSYGYTF,TGCAGCGTTGATTGGAGCTATGGCTACACCTTC
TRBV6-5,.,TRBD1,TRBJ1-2,CASRETIGTGRGYTF,TGTGCCAGTAGAGAGACAATCGGGACAGGTCGGGGCTACACCTTC
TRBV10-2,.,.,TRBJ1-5,CASTEQGRNQPQHF,TGCGCCAGCACCGAACAGGGTAGGAATCAGCCCCAGCATTTT
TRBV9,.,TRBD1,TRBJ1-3,CASSADRVRNTIYF,TGTGCCAGCAGCGCAGACAGGGTTAGAAACACCATATATTTT
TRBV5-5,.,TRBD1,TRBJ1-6,CASSGRQGNNSPLHF,TGTGCCAGCAGCGGACGACAGGGTAATAATTCACCCCTCCACTTT
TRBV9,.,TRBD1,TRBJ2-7,CASSVRPGQVPPFEQYF,TGTGCCAGCAGCGTGAGACCGGGACAGGTGCCCCCTTTTGAGCAGTACTTC
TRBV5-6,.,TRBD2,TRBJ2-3,CASSLEGTSSTDTQYF,TGTGCCAGCAGCTTGGAAGGGACTAGCAGCACAGATACGCAGTATTTT
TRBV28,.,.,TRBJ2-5,CASSLTGRWETQYF,TGTGCCAGCAGCTTAACAGGGCGGTGGGAGACCCAGTACTTC
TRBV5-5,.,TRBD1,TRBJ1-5,CASSLTGTGGVSNQPQHF,TGTGCCAGCAGCTTAACCGGGACAGGGGGGGTTAGCAATCAGCCCCAGCATTTT
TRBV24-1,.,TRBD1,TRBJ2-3,CATGTDTDTQYF,TGTGCCACCGGGACAGACACAGATACGCAGTATTTT
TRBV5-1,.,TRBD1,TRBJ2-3,CASSLGQGRRLSTDTQYF,TGCGCCAGCAGCTTGGGACAGGGCCGGAGGCTTAGCACAGATACGCAGTATTTT
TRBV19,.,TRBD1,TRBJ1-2,CASRLPGQWGNGYTF,TGTGCCAGTAGACTGCCGGGACAGTGGGGGAATGGCTACACCTTC
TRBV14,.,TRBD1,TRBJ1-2,CASSEGQGAPNYGYTF,TGTGCCAGCAGCGAGGGACAGGGGGCCCCTAACTATGGCTACACCTTC
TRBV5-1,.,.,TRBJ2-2,CASSLAGPNTGELFF,TGCGCCAGCAGCTTAGCGGGCCCGAACACCGGGGAGCTGTTTTTT